The clone carrying this T cell receptor (beta chain) was counted at least ten times. This specimen comes from a study of T cells in Graves' hyperthyroidism and ophthalmopathy. Amplification targeted TCR beta CDR3 regions from RNA transcripts. HTBI primers were used for first-round RT-PCR of the TCR CDR3. TCRdb ran MiXCR on the multiplex PCR reads and lists one entry per CDR3 protein. The sample has over 250,000 distinct CDR3 sequences, approximately 14% seen once. From germline, CDR1 is KGHDR and CDR2 SFDVKD. This CDR3 spans 13 amino acids. The V end was cut by 5 bases, the J end by 5 bases, with 11 bases between.

Sequenced material: blood. V and J are TRBV24-1 and TRBJ2-5, with a weak D call TRBD2 (7 bases). The clonotype was recovered from a middle-aged woman with Graves' ophthalmopathy. CDR3 sequence: CATSGGGVETQYF. CDR3 DNA sequence: TGTGCCACCAGTGGGGGGGGCGTTGAGACCCAGTACTTC.